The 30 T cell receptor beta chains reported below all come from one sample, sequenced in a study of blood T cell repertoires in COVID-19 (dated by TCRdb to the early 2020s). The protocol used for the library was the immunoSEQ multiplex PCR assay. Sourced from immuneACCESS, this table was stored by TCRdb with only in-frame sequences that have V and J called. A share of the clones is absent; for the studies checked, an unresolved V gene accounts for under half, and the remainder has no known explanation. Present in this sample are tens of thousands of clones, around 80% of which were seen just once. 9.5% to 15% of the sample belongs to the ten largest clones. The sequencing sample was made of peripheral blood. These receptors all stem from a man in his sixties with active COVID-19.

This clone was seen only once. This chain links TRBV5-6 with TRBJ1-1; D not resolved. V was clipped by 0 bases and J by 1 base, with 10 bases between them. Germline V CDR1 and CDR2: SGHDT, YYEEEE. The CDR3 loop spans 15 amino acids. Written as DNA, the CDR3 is TGTGCCAGCAGCTTGGGCAGGCACACGAACACTGAAGCTTTCTTT. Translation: CASSLGRHTNTEAFF.

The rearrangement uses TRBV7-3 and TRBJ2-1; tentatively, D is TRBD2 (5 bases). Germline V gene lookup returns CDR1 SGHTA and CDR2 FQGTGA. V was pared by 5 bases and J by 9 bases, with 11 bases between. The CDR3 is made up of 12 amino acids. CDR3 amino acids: CASSHRAGEQFF. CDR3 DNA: TGTGCCAGCAGCCATCGGGCGGGTGAGCAGTTCTTC.

The CDR3 nucleotides read TGTGCCAGCACACCGACAGATATCAATGAGCAGTTCTTC. Encoded protein: CASTPTDINEQFF. The chain recombines TRBV6-5 with TRBJ2-1, with D perhaps TRBD1 (5 bases). Germline V gene lookup returns CDR1 MNHEY and CDR2 SVGAGI. This CDR3 has 13 residues. Trimming removed 7 bases from V and 6 bases from J, with 13 bases in between.

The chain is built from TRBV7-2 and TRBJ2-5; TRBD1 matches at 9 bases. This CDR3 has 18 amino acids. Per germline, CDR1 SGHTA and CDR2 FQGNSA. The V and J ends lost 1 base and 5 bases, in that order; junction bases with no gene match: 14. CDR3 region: CASSLGIVGQGFMETQYF. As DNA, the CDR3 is TGTGCCAGCAGCTTAGGGATAGTTGGACAGGGGTTCATGGAGACCCAGTACTTC.

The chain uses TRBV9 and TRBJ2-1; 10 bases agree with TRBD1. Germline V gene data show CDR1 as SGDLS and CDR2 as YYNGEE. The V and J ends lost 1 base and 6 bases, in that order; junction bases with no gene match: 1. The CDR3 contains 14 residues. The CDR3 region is CASSVRTGGNEQFF. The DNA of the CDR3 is TGTGCCAGCAGCGTACGGACAGGGGGCAATGAGCAGTTCTTC.

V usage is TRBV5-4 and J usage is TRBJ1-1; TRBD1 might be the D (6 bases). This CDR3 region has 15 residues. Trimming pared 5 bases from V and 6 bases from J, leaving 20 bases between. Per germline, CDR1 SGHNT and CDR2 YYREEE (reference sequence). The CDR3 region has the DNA TGTGCCAGCAGGAAAGATCAGGGGAGTAGGGCTGAAGCTTTCTTT. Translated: CASRKDQGSRAEAFF.

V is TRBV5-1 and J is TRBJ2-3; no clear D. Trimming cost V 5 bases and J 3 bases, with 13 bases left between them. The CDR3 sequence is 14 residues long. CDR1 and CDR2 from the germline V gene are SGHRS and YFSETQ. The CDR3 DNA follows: TGCGCCAGCAGGTACCAGGAATCTACAGATACGCAGTATTTT. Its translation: CASRYQESTDTQYF.

CDR3 region: CASSVEHGLAGDNEQFF. The CDR3 DNA reads as TGTGCCAGCAGCGTAGAGCATGGACTAGCGGGGGACAATGAGCAGTTCTTC. This chain uses TRBV9 with TRBJ2-1; TRBD2 agrees at 13 bases. This CDR3 is 17 amino acids long. V gave up 0 bases and J gave up 5 bases; unmatched junction bases: 5. CDR1 and CDR2 from the germline V gene are SGDLS and YYNGEE. The entire variable domain, with the rest obtained from reference TRBV9 and TRBJ2-1, is as follows: DSGVTQTPKHLITATGQRVTLRCSPRSGDLSVYWYQQSLDQGLQFLIQYYNGEERAKGNILERFSAQQFPDLHSELNLSSLELGDSALYFCASSVEHGLAGDNEQFFGPGTRLTVL.

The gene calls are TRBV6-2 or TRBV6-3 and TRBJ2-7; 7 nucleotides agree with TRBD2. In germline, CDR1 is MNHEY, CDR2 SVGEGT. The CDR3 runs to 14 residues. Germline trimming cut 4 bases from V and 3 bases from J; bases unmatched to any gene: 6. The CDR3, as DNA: TGTGCCAGCAGTTGGGCTAGCGGAGACTACGAGCAGTACTTC. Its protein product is CASSWASGDYEQYF.

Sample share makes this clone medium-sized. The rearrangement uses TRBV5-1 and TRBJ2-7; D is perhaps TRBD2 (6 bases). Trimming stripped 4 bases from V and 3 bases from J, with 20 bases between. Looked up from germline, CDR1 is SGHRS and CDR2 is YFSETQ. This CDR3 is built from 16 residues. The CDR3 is CASSLGTEGLHYEQYF. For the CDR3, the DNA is TGCGCCAGCAGCCTGGGGACGGAGGGGCTACACTACGAGCAGTACTTC.

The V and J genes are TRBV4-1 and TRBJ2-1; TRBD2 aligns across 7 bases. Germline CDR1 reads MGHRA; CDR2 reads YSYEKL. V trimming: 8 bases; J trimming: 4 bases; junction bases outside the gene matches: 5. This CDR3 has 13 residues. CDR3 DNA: TGCGCCAGCGGGACTACTCAATACAATGAGCAGTTCTTC. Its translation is CASGTTQYNEQFF.

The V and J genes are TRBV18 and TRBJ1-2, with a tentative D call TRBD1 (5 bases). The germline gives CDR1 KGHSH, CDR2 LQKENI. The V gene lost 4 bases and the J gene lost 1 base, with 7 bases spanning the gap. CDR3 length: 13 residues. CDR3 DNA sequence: TGTGCCAGCTCACTCGACAGTAACTATGGCTACACCTTC. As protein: CASSLDSNYGYTF.

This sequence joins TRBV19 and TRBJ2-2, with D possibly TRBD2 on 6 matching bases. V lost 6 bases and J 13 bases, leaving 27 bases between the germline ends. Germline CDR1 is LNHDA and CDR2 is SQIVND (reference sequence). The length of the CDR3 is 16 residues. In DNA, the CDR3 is TGTGCCAGTAGCGCCGGGACTGGCTCTTTCGGGGCGCGGCTGTTTTTT. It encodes CASSAGTGSFGARLFF.

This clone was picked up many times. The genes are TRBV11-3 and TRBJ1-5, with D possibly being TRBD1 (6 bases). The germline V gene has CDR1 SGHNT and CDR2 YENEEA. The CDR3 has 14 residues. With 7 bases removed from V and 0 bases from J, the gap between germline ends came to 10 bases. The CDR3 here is CASIDRISNQPQHF. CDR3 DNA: TGTGCCAGCATAGACAGGATTAGCAATCAGCCCCAGCATTTT. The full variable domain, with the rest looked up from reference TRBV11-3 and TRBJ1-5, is EAGVVQSPRYKIIEKKQPVAFWCNPISGHNTLYWYLQNLGQGPELLIRYENEEAVDDSQLPKDRFSAERLKGVDSTLKIQPAELGDSAVYLCASIDRISNQPQHFGDGTRLSIL.

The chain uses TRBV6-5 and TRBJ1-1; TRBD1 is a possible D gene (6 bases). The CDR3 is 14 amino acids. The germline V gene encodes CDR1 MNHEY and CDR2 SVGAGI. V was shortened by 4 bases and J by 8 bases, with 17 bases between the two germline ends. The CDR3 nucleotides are TGTGCCAGCAGTTTGCTCAATAGACAGGCAGAAGCTTTCTTT. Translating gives CASSLLNRQAEAFF.

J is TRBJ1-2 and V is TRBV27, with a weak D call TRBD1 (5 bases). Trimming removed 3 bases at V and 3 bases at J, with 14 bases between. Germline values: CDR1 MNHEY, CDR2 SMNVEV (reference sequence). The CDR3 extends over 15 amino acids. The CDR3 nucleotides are TGTGCCAGCAGTTTGGACCCGACAGTATACTATGGCTACACCTTC. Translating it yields CASSLDPTVYYGYTF.

The CDR3 region is CASSPIPGAGNTIYF. The CDR3, as DNA: TGTGCCAGCTCACCAATCCCAGGGGCTGGAAACACCATATATTTT. This chain connects TRBV18 to TRBJ1-3; perhaps TRBD1 as D (6 bases). The CDR3 sequence is 15 residues long. V lost 2 bases and J 2 bases, leaving 10 bases between the germline ends. Germline lookup yields CDR1 KGHSH and CDR2 LQKENI.

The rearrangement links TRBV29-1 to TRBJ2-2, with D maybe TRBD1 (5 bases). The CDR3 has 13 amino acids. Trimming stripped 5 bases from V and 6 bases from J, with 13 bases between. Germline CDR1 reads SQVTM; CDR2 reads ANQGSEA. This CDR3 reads CSVSLSGPGELFF. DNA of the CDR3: TGCAGCGTTAGCCTCTCAGGGCCCGGGGAGCTGTTTTTT.

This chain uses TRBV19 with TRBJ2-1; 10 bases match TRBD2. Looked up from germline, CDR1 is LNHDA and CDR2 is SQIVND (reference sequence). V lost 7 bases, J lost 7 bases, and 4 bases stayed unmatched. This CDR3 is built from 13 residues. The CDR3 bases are TGTGCCAGTACTCCGACTAGCGGGAATGAGCAGTTCTTC. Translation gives CASTPTSGNEQFF.

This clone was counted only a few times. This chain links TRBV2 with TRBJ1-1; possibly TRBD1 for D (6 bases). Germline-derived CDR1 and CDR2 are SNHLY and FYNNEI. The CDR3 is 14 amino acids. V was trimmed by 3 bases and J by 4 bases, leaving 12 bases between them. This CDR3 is CASSEETGFTEAFF. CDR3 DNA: TGTGCCAGCAGTGAGGAGACAGGTTTCACTGAAGCTTTCTTT.

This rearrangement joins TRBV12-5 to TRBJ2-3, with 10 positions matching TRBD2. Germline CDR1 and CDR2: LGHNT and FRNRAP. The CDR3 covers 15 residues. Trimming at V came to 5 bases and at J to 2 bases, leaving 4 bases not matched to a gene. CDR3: CASGPGLAITDTQYF. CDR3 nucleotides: TGTGCTAGTGGTCCGGGACTAGCGATCACAGATACGCAGTATTTT.

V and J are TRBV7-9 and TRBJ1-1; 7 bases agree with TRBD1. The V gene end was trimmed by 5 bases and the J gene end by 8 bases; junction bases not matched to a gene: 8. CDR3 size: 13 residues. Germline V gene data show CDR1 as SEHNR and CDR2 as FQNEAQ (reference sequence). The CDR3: CASSPRGQVEAFF. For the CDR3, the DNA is TGTGCCAGCAGCCCCCGCGGACAGGTAGAAGCTTTCTTT.

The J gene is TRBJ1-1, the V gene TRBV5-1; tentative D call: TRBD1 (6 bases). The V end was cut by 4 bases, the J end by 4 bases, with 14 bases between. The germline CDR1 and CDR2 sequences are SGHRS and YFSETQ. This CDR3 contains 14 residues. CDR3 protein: CASSPQGQGTEAFF. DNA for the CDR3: TGCGCCAGCAGCCCACAGGGACAAGGCACTGAAGCTTTCTTT.

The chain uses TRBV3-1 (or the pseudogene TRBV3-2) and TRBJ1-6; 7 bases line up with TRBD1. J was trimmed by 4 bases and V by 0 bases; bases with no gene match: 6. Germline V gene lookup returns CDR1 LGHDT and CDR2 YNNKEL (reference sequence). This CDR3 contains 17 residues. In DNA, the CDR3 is TGTGCCAGCAGCCAAGATGTGCGGACAGGATATAATTCACCCCTCCACTTT. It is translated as CASSQDVRTGYNSPLHF.

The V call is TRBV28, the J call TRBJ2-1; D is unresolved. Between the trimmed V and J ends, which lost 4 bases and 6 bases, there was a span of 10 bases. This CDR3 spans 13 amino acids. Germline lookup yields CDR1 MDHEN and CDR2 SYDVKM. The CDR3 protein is CASSSGVPNEQFF. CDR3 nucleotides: TGTGCCAGCAGTTCCGGAGTCCCCAATGAGCAGTTCTTC.

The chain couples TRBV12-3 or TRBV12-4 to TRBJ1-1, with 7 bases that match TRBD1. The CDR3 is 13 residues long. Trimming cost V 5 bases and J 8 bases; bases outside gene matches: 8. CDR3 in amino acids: CASSTTGAREAFF. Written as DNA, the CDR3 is TGTGCCAGCAGTACAACAGGGGCGCGGGAAGCTTTCTTT.

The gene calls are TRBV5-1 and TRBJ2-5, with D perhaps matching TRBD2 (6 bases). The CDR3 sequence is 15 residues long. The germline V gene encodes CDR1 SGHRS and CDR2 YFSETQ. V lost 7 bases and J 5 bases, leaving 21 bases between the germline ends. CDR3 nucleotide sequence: TGCGCCAGCGGAGATGGGGACTCTCTGGGGGAGACCCAGTACTTC. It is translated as CASGDGDSLGETQYF.

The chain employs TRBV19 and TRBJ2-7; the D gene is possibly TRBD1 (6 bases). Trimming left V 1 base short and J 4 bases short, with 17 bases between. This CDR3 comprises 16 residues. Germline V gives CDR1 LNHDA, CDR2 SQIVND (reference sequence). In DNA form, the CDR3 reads TGTGCCAGTAGTATAGGTGGGCGCAGGGGCGGATACGAGCAGTACTTC. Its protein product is CASSIGGRRGGYEQYF. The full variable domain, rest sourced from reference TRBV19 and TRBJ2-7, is DGGITQSPKYLFRKEGQNVTLSCEQNLNHDAMYWYRQDPGQGLRLIYYSQIVNDFQKGDIAEGYSVSREKKESFPLTVTSAQKNPTAFYLCASSIGGRRGGYEQYFGPGTRLTVT.

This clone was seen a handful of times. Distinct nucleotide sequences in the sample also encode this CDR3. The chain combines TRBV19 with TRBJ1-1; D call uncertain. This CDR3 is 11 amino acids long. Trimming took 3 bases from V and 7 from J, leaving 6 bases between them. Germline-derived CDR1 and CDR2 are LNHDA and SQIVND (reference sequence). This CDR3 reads CASSITVEAFF. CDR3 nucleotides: TGTGCCAGTAGTATTACGGTTGAAGCTTTCTTT.

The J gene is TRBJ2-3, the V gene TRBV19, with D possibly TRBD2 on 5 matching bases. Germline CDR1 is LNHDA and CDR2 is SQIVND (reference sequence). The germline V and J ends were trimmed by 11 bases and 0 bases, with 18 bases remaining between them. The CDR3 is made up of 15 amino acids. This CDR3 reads CAGLVEAASTDTQYF. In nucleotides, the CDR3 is TGTGCCGGCCTAGTGGAAGCGGCTAGCACAGATACGCAGTATTTT.